This entry features one T cell receptor (beta chain) sequence. Its antigen is still unknown. Germline lookup yields CDR1 PRHDT and CDR2 FYEKMQ (reference sequence). V gave up 5 bases and J gave up 3 bases, with 14 bases separating them. The CDR3 is 15 amino acids. TCRdb keeps only in-frame clones here, not all; method: immunoSEQ multiplex PCR. The sample holds more than 140,000 clones, 78% seen once. The data stem from a study of PD-1 blockade in classical Hodgkin lymphoma. The overall study: Patients were administered nivolumab (3 mg/kg intravenously) every 2 weeks.

Every patient relapsed after autologous stem cell transplantation, and brentuximab vedotin exposure varied. The best responses consisted of complete response, partial response or progressive disease. Study-wide points: Reports indicated that newly diagnosed patients had lower baseline TCR diversity than healthy donors did. Lower baseline TCR diversity marked trial partial responders and progressors.

The chain carries TRBV13 and TRBJ1-3, with a tentative D call TRBD1 (6 bases). The material sequenced was peripheral blood mononuclear cells (PBMCs), taken before the second cycle of nivolumab. This TCR was sampled from a human donor with classical Hodgkin lymphoma. The CDR3 loop reads CASSLEGEGGNTIYF. The CDR3 coding sequence is TGTGCCAGCAGCCTTGAGGGGGAGGGTGGAAACACCATATATTTT.